A selection of T cell receptor beta chains follows, all from one sample in a study of lymphopenia after photon versus proton radiotherapy. Assay: immunoSEQ multiplex PCR; the TCRdb copy retains only in-frame clones and omits some. The sample lists around 150,000 clones, around 85% occurring once. Source: peripheral blood, taken from a patient treated with photon-based radiotherapy. These receptors came from a man between 45 and 60 years old with gastric cancer. CDR3s include the opening cysteine and the closing phenylalanine or tryptophan. The D gene is left open where the match is weak. Clone size is stated in some rows and not others, as once, few, many or a class when expanded.

D gene	clone size	V gene	J gene	CDR3 DNA	CDR3 protein
-	-	TRBV4-1	TRBJ2-5	TGCGCCAGCAGCCAAGATTTCGATTTGGGAGAGACCCAGTACTTC	CASSQDFDLGETQYF
-	once	TRBV5-8	TRBJ1-4	TGTGCCAGCATCCAATGGGGTGCAACTAATGAAAAACTGTTTTTT	CASIQWGATNEKLFF
TRBD1	-	TRBV28	TRBJ1-5	TGTGCCAGCAGGCTACAGGGGGCCAGTCAGCCCCAGCATTTT	CASRLQGASQPQHF
-	-	TRBV9	TRBJ2-1	TGTGCCAGCAGCGTAGAGGGGACCATAGAGGGGGAGCAGTTCTTC	CASSVEGTIEGEQFF
-	-	TRBV4-3	TRBJ2-1	TGCGCCAGCAGCCAAGATCAAGGAACCTACAATGAGCAGTTCTTC	CASSQDQGTYNEQFF
-	-	TRBV5-4	TRBJ2-3	TGTGCCAGCAGCCCAGGGAGGACGCAGTATTTT	CASSPGRTQYF
-	-	TRBV6-4	TRBJ2-7	TGTGCCAGCACCCCTATTGGCAGCTCCTACGAGCAGTACTTC	CASTPIGSSYEQYF
TRBD2	-	TRBV6-6	TRBJ2-3	TGTGCCAGCAGTTACTCGAGGCAGGGAGGGGATACGCAGTATTTT	CASSYSRQGGDTQYF
TRBD1	-	TRBV2	TRBJ1-1	TGTGCCAGCAGTGGTGACAGGGTGAACACTGAAGCTTTCTTT	CASSGDRVNTEAFF
-	-	TRBV11-2	TRBJ2-3	TGTGCCAGCAGCTTAGCGGGGGGCCCAGATACGCAGTATTTT	CASSLAGGPDTQYF
-	-	TRBV7-2	TRBJ2-4	TGTGCCAGCAGCCTGGGACCGACAAACATTCAGTACTTC	CASSLGPTNIQYF
-	-	TRBV7-2	TRBJ2-1	TGTGCCAGCAGTCAGGGGTTCGCTACCTACAATGAGCAGTTCTTC	CASSQGFATYNEQFF
-	once	TRBV5-1	TRBJ1-4	TGCGCCAGCAGCATACGAGAGGGGGGCAGTGAAAAACTGTTTTTT	CASSIREGGSEKLFF
-	-	TRBV5-1	TRBJ1-1	TGCGCCAGCAGCTTACGGAGCGGAGTTAGCACTGAAGCTTTCTTT	CASSLRSGVSTEAFF
-	-	TRBV29-1	TRBJ1-1	TGCTGCGGGGGCCACATGAACACTGAAGCTTTCTTT	CCGGHMNTEAFF
TRBD2	-	TRBV7-3	TRBJ2-3	TGTGCCAGCAGCAGGACTAGCGGGAGCCCAGATACGCAGTATTTT	CASSRTSGSPDTQYF
-	-	TRBV11-3	TRBJ2-1	TGTGCCAGCAGCTTAGGGGGAACCGGGATAAAGAACAATGAGCAGTTCTTC	CASSLGGTGIKNNEQFF
-	-	TRBV10-2	TRBJ1-5	TGCGCCAGCAGTGAGTACAGGGCCAATCAGCCCCAGCATTTT	CASSEYRANQPQHF
-	-	TRBV7-2	TRBJ1-1	TGTGCCAGCAGCACCACAGGGAACACTGAAGCTTTCTTT	CASSTTGNTEAFF
-	-	TRBV14	TRBJ1-4	TGTGCCAGCAGCCAAGACAGGGCGAGGAATGAAAAACTGTTTTTT	CASSQDRARNEKLFF
TRBD1	-	TRBV5-6	TRBJ1-5	TGTGCCAGCAGCTTGAAGGGGGACAGGGGGCCCGAAGGGGGTCAGCCCCAGCATTTT	CASSLKGDRGPEGGQPQHF
-	few	TRBV6-5	TRBJ2-6	TGTGCCAGCAGTTACACCGGGGACTCCGGGGCCAACGTCCTGACTTTC	CASSYTGDSGANVLTF
TRBD2	-	TRBV27	TRBJ2-7	TGTGCCAGCAGTTTTCGGGGGGGGCCTGGCGAGCAGTACTTC	CASSFRGGPGEQYF
TRBD1	-	TRBV11-2	TRBJ2-5	TGTGCCAGCAGCTTAGGCGGGACAGGGGGCGGGAGGGGAGTGTACTTC	CASSLGGTGGGRGVYF
-	-	TRBV16	TRBJ1-4	TGTGCCAGCAGCCAGCAGGGAGGGGGAGAAAAACTGTTTTTT	CASSQQGGGEKLFF
-	-	TRBV5-6	TRBJ2-7	TGTGCCAGCAGCTTCAGGGGGACTTACGGGCTTCAAGAGCAGTACTTC	CASSFRGTYGLQEQYF
TRBD1	-	TRBV27	TRBJ1-1	TGTGCCAGCAGTCCAAGGACAGGGAGAAACACTGAAGCTTTCTTT	CASSPRTGRNTEAFF
-	-	TRBV7-6	TRBJ2-1	TGTGCCAGCAGCAGCGGGACAGCACACTCCAATGAGCAGTTCTTC	CASSSGTAHSNEQFF
-	-	TRBV19	TRBJ2-5	TGTGCCAGTAGTATTACCCAGGGTGGGGAGACCCAGTACTTC	CASSITQGGETQYF
TRBD1	-	TRBV18	TRBJ2-1	TGTGCCAGCTCACAGGACAGGGGGAATGAGCAGTTCTTC	CASSQDRGNEQFF
TRBD1	-	TRBV11-2	TRBJ2-7	TGTGCCAGCAGCTTATTCGGCAGGGGGCTTACCCACGAGCAGTACTTC	CASSLFGRGLTHEQYF
-	-	TRBV7-2	TRBJ2-1	TGTGCCAGCAGCTTAGATAGGGCCTACAATGAGCAGTTCTTC	CASSLDRAYNEQFF
-	-	TRBV7-2	TRBJ2-7	TGTGCCAGCAGCTTAGTTCCGCAGGGCGAGCAGTACTTC	CASSLVPQGEQYF
TRBD1	-	TRBV5-1	TRBJ2-7	TGCGCCAGCAGCCCCGGGGACAGCTCCTACGAGCAGTACTTC	CASSPGDSSYEQYF
-	-	TRBV9	TRBJ1-3	TGTGCCAGCAGCGTAGGAAGTACCGGAAACACCATATATTTT	CASSVGSTGNTIYF
-	once	TRBV5-6	TRBJ2-7	TGTGCCAGCAGCCCTCAGGTCCAGGCGGGCCGGAGAACCTACGAGCAGTACTTC	CASSPQVQAGRRTYEQYF
-	many	TRBV19	TRBJ1-1	TGTGCCAGTATAAGCCGGGAGGGGACTGAAGCTTTCTTT	CASISREGTEAFF
TRBD2	-	TRBV19	TRBJ2-7	TGTGCCAGTTCGACTAGCGGGGCTTACGAGCAGTACTTC	CASSTSGAYEQYF
-	once	TRBV18	TRBJ2-5	TGTGCCAGCTCTCCCCGATCTCAAGAGACCCAGTACTTC	CASSPRSQETQYF
TRBD2	-	TRBV29-1	TRBJ2-7	TGCAGCGTGGGGGGGGTCTACGAGCAGTACTTC	CSVGGVYEQYF
TRBD2	-	TRBV27	TRBJ2-1	TGTGCCAGCAGTTGGCTAGCGGGAGCCCATGAGCAGTTCTTC	CASSWLAGAHEQFF
-	-	TRBV20-1	TRBJ2-7	TGCAGTGCAGAACTAGCCTACGAGCAGTACTTC	CSAELAYEQYF
-	once	TRBV5-8	TRBJ2-3	TGTGCCAGCAGTTATAGGACTAAAGATACGCAGTATTTT	CASSYRTKDTQYF
TRBD2	once	TRBV11-3	TRBJ2-1	TGTGCCAGCAGCTTAGATCTGGGGGGGAGCAGCGATGAGCAGTTCTTC	CASSLDLGGSSDEQFF
TRBD2	few	TRBV25-1	TRBJ2-7	TGTGCCAGCAGACTAGCGGGAGGGCCAGAGCAGTACTTC	CASRLAGGPEQYF
TRBD1	-	TRBV11-2	TRBJ2-7	TGTGCCAGCAGCTCCTTGGGGGGACAGGGGGCTTACGAGCAGTACTTC	CASSSLGGQGAYEQYF
-	-	TRBV7-5	TRBJ2-7	TGTGTCAGAAGCTATCCGGGGGTTTCACCTTCCTACGAGCAGTACTTC	CVRSYPGVSPSYEQYF
-	-	TRBV27	TRBJ1-2	TGTGCCAGCAGCCCGCCTCCAGGGCCTGGGTATGGCTACACCTTC	CASSPPPGPGYGYTF
TRBD1	-	TRBV5-6	TRBJ2-5	TGTGCCAGCAGCCCTAAGACAGGGGCGTACCAAGAGACCCAGTACTTC	CASSPKTGAYQETQYF
TRBD1	once	TRBV6-5	TRBJ1-1	TGTGCCAGCAGCCCAGGGGGGTGGAGCACTGAAGCTTTCTTT	CASSPGGWSTEAFF
-	-	TRBV5-1	TRBJ2-5	TGCGCCAGCAGCTTATTCGGGGCATCGGAGACCCAGTACTTC	CASSLFGASETQYF
-	-	TRBV10-2	TRBJ2-3	TGCGCCACATACCGGGACTCCACTAGCACAGATACGCAGTATTTT	CATYRDSTSTDTQYF
-	-	TRBV11-2	TRBJ1-2	TGTGCCAGCAGCTTAGTCGGCTTCTATGGCTACACCTTC	CASSLVGFYGYTF
TRBD1	-	TRBV27	TRBJ2-7	TGTGCCAGCAGACATTACGGGACAGCCTACGAGCAGTACTTC	CASRHYGTAYEQYF
TRBD2	-	TRBV4-3	TRBJ2-5	TGCGCCAGCAGCCAAAACGCGTTAAGCGGGAGATACCAAGAGACCCAGTACTTC	CASSQNALSGRYQETQYF
-	-	TRBV5-1	TRBJ2-5	TGCGCCAGCAGCCGCCGCAGGACGGCGAACGAACTCCAAGAGACCCAGTACTTC	CASSRRRTANELQETQYF